This entry lists 18 T cell receptor beta chains sequenced from one sample in a study of CD8 T cells in ankylosing spondylitis. TCRdb reprocessed the 5' RACE reads with MiXCR, giving one entry per CDR3 protein. The sample has about 250,000 distinct CDR3 sequences, about 10% seen once; the top ten hold about 2.5%. Sample: blood, either unsorted or a sorted T cell fraction (not recorded which). These receptor sequences come from a male donor with ankylosing spondylitis or in good health (not recorded which).

The chain combines TRBV5-1 with TRBJ2-1, with a possible D match to TRBD2 (6 bases). Germline CDR1 is SGHRS and CDR2 is YFSETQ. Trimming pared 3 bases from V and 5 bases from J, leaving 12 bases between. There are 14 residues in the CDR3. The CDR3: CASSWRAADNEQFF. The CDR3, as DNA: TGCGCCAGCAGCTGGAGGGCGGCTGACAATGAGCAGTTCTTC.

This clonotype was observed a few times. The CDR3 bases are TGCAGTGCACCACCCGAGGGAGCGGGAGTAGGGAAGACCCAGTACTTC. Protein product: CSAPPEGAGVGKTQYF. This sequence joins TRBV20-1 and TRBJ2-5; TRBD2 agrees at 8 bases. V was pared by 6 bases and J by 6 bases, with 18 bases of the junction left unmatched. The length of the CDR3 is 16 residues. Looked up from germline, CDR1 is DFQATT and CDR2 is SNEGSKA (reference sequence).

Many counts were recorded for this clonotype. This chain joins TRBV2 and TRBJ2-3, with D possibly called TRBD1 or TRBD2 (5 bases each). Germline V gene sequence: CDR1 SNHLY, CDR2 FYNNEI. This CDR3 region has 15 residues. The V end lost 3 bases, the J end lost 0 bases, and 10 bases lay between the germline ends. The CDR3 loop is CASSDQGPSTDTQYF. CDR3 nucleotides: TGTGCCAGCAGTGACCAGGGACCAAGCACAGATACGCAGTATTTT.

To note about this clonotype: A much larger clone lies one base from this, so it may be a read error. The rearrangement uses TRBV10-3 and TRBJ2-7; 9 bases fit TRBD1. The CDR3 is 15 amino acids. Germline values: CDR1 ENHRY, CDR2 SYGVKD. The CDR3 reads CAISESGQGSYGQYF. As DNA, the CDR3 is TGTGCCATCAGTGAGTCGGGACAGGGCTCCTACGGGCAGTACTTC.

This clonotype has more than one count but fewer than ten. The rearrangement joins TRBV20-1 to TRBJ1-2; 7 bases line up with TRBD1. Germline CDR1 is DFQATT and CDR2 is SNEGSKA (reference sequence). CDR3 length: 13 amino acids. V lost 6 bases, J lost 4 bases, and 8 bases stayed unmatched. The CDR3 DNA reads as TGCAGTGCGGCGTTGACAGGGACCTATGGCTACACCTTC. Protein product: CSAALTGTYGYTF.

This clonotype has ten or more counts. This sequence joins TRBV5-1 and TRBJ2-7; 7 positions match TRBD2. Germline lookup yields CDR1 SGHRS and CDR2 YFSETQ. The CDR3 sequence is 17 residues long. After removal of 4 bases from V and 0 bases from J, the junction contained 13 bases not matched to a gene. As DNA, the CDR3 is TGCGCCAGCAGCCGGAGGTTAGCGGGTCCTTTCTCCTACGAGCAGTACTTC. Translating gives CASSRRLAGPFSYEQYF.

This clonotype was observed many times. The chain joins TRBV28 to TRBJ2-6; D gene unclear. Germline CDR1 MDHEN, CDR2 SYDVKM. The CDR3 is 13 residues long. Trimming removed 3 bases at V and 2 bases at J, with 2 bases between. CDR3 protein: CASSFAGANVLTF. Written as DNA, the CDR3 is TGTGCCAGCAGTTTTGCTGGGGCCAACGTCCTGACTTTC.

This clonotype showed up many times. This sequence joins TRBV5-1 and TRBJ2-7; D may be TRBD2 (6 bases). The germline CDR1 and CDR2 sequences are SGHRS and YFSETQ. The ends were cut back, 2 bases at V and 0 bases at J, with 15 bases in the middle. The CDR3 loop spans 16 amino acids. The CDR3 sequence is CASSFGGLTGSYEQYF. The DNA of the CDR3 is TGCGCCAGCAGCTTCGGGGGACTGACCGGCTCCTACGAGCAGTACTTC.

A word on this clonotype: Being one base from a much bigger clone, this may be a read error. The chain links TRBV7-8 to TRBJ1-4; D unresolved. CDR1 and CDR2 (germline): SGHVS, FQNEAQ. CDR3 length: 14 amino acids. The CDR3 sequence is CAGRLTPGNERLFF. The DNA for the CDR3 is TGTGCCGGCAGGCTTACCCCGGGGAATGAAAGACTGTTTTTT.

Comment on this clonotype: This may stem from a read error, because a much larger clone lies one nucleotide away. This chain uses TRBV7-8 with TRBJ1-2; possibly TRBD1 for D (5 bases). The germline gives CDR1 SGHVS, CDR2 FQNEAQ. The CDR3 has 15 amino acids. The CDR3 region has the DNA TGTGTCAGCAGCCCTGCCGACAGACCTAACTATGGCTACACCTTC. Its protein product is CVSSPADRPNYGYTF.

The table lists this clonotype with many counts. V usage is TRBV10-3 and J usage is TRBJ2-1; D possibly corresponds to TRBD2 (6 bases). CDR1 and CDR2 from the germline V gene are ENHRY and SYGVKD. The CDR3 consists of 17 residues. V lost 0 bases, J lost 0 bases, and 12 bases lay in between. CDR3 loop: CAISESGGASSYNEQFF. DNA of the CDR3: TGTGCCATCAGTGAGTCGGGAGGTGCGAGCTCCTACAATGAGCAGTTCTTC.

This clonotype came up many times. The chain has TRBV20-1 and TRBJ2-2; 13 nucleotides line up with TRBD2. Germline CDR1 is DFQATT and CDR2 is SNEGSKA (reference sequence). CDR3 size: 16 residues. V was clipped by 7 bases and J by 4 bases; unmatched bases: 9. As DNA, the CDR3 is TGCAGTGTACGGACTAGCGGGAGTTACCTCACCGGGGAGCTGTTTTTT. This codes for CSVRTSGSYLTGELFF.

This clonotype was detected many times. The chain employs TRBV2 and TRBJ2-3; D gene uncertain. Per the germline V gene, CDR1 is SNHLY and CDR2 is FYNNEI. The V and J ends lost 8 bases and 1 base respectively, with 10 bases between them. The CDR3 sequence is 13 residues long. CDR3 nucleotides: TGTGCCAGCGACCGTCAGGGCACAGATACGCAGTATTTT. Its translation: CASDRQGTDTQYF. The variable domain in full, with the rest retrieved from reference TRBV2 and TRBJ2-3, is EPEVTQTPSHQVTQMGQEVILRCVPISNHLYFYWYRQILGQKVEFLVSFYNNEISEKSEIFDDQFSVERPDGSNFTLKIRSTKLEDSAMYFCASDRQGTDTQYFGPGTRLTVL.

This clonotype showed up many times. This chain links TRBV15 with TRBJ2-3; D not resolved. V lost 5 bases to trimming and J lost 2 bases, with 11 bases between them. This CDR3 spans 14 amino acids. Germline values: CDR1 LNHNV, CDR2 YYDKDF (reference sequence). CDR3 sequence reads: CATSQGRLTDTQYF. Written as DNA, the CDR3 is TGTGCCACCAGCCAAGGACGGCTCACAGATACGCAGTATTTT.

The chain has TRBV7-9 and TRBJ2-1, with TRBD1 matching 8 bases. CDR1 and CDR2 (germline): SEHNR, FQNEAQ (reference sequence). Unmatched junction bases numbered 8, after V lost 6 bases and J lost 7 bases. The CDR3 totals 14 residues. CDR3 bases: TGTGCCAGCAGTCCCGGACAGGGCTGGAATGAGCAGTTCTTC. Translated: CASSPGQGWNEQFF. Variable domain in full (rest from reference TRBV7-9 and TRBJ2-1): DTGVSQNPRHKITKRGQNVTFRCDPISEHNRLYWYRQTLGQGPEFLTYFQNEAQLEKSRLLSDRFSAERPKGSFSTLEIQRTEQGDSAMYLCASSPGQGWNEQFFGPGTRLTVL.

This clonotype was counted ten times or more. The V gene is TRBV6-5, the J gene TRBJ2-2, with unresolved D. Trimming took off 0 bases at V and 6 bases at J, with 11 bases between the two ends. The CDR3 is 15 residues long. Per germline, CDR1 MNHEY and CDR2 SVGAGI. DNA of the CDR3: TGTGCCAGCAGTTACTCGGTACCCCGACCCGGGGAGCTGTTTTTT. This encodes CASSYSVPRPGELFF.

This clonotype was recorded many times. The V gene is TRBV5-1, the J gene TRBJ2-3; 12 nucleotides agree with TRBD1. This CDR3 has 16 residues. Germline CDR1 SGHRS, CDR2 YFSETQ. V gave up 0 bases and J gave up 4 bases; unmatched junction bases: 3. CDR3 DNA: TGCGCCAGCAGCTTGGAGGGACAGGGGGCTTCAGATACGCAGTATTTT. This sequence encodes CASSLEGQGASDTQYF.

This chain uses TRBV4-2 with TRBJ2-1; TRBD2 might be the D (6 bases). Germline V CDR1 and CDR2: LGHNA, YNFKEQ. V lost 3 bases, J lost 5 bases, and 17 bases lay in between. The CDR3 has 16 amino acids. The CDR3 coding sequence is TGTGCCAGCAGCCATAGAGGGCGGGGAGTGAACAATGAGCAGTTCTTC. Translated, it gives CASSHRGRGVNNEQFF.